The clone carrying this TCR beta chain has a count of ten or more. The sample originates from a study of Graves' ophthalmopathy and Graves' hyperthyroidism. Study overall: Sampling took place at initial diagnosis, with peripheral blood obtained before any treatment.

RNA transcripts were the source from which TCR beta CDR3 regions were amplified. The first round was an RT-PCR with HTBI primers, and the second round was a multiplex PCR. TCRdb reprocessed the multiplex PCR reads with MiXCR, giving one entry per CDR3 protein. The table includes roughly 400,000 distinct CDR3 sequences, over 15% detected once. Ophthalmopathy not arising within 18 months of follow-up defined hyperthyroidism as stable. The authors isolated PBMCs from 9.5 to 10 ml of fresh peripheral blood. This CDR3 region has 16 residues. Deletions cut 3 bases from V and 5 bases from J, with 17 bases between.

The gene calls are TRBV12-3 or TRBV12-4 and TRBJ1-3; D is unresolved. The TCR originated in a woman under 30 with stable Graves' hyperthyroidism. Input material: peripheral blood. The CDR3 DNA reads TGTGCCAGCAGTTTTAATCGTATAGGGCAAAGAAACACCATATATTTT. It specifies CASSFNRIGQRNTIYF.